A selection of T cell receptor beta chains follows, all from one sample in a study of preoperative IRX-2 immunotherapy in early breast cancer. Some clones are missing from TCRdb's copy, which holds only in-frame ones; the method was immunoSEQ multiplex PCR. This table has about 38,000 clones, around 82% appearing once. The sequenced sample was lymph node tissue, obtained after IRX-2 immunotherapy. The receptors shown here come from a human donor with breast cancer. Each CDR3 is given with its conserved first and last residue. The D gene is left open where the match is weak. Clone size, where shown, is once, few, many, or a class for clones that have expanded.

D	length	J	size	V	CDR3	DNA
NA	13	TRBJ2-2	NA	TRBV19	CASRNTGAGELFF	TGTGCCAGTAGGAACACGGGGGCCGGGGAGCTGTTTTTT
TRBD1	16	TRBJ1-2	NA	TRBV19	CASSVTPGTGGGGYTF	TGTGCCAGTAGTGTAACGCCCGGGACAGGGGGAGGAGGCTACACCTTC
NA	14	TRBJ2-5	NA	TRBV11-3	CASSHGGLQETQYF	TGTGCCAGCAGCCACGGGGGGCTCCAAGAGACCCAGTACTTC
NA	15	TRBJ2-1	once	TRBV28	CASSRTGRAYNEQFF	TGTGCCAGCAGTCGAACCGGGAGAGCCTACAATGAGCAGTTCTTC
TRBD1	14	TRBJ1-4	NA	TRBV6-8	CASRKGRDRDSLFF	TGTGCCAGCAGGAAAGGCCGGGACAGGGATAGTCTGTTTTTT
NA	14	TRBJ2-7	few	TRBV11-3	CASSNTGSSYEQYF	TGTGCCAGCAGCAATACAGGTTCCTCCTACGAGCAGTACTTC
NA	13	TRBJ1-1	NA	TRBV28	CASSLVLAYGAFF	TGTGCCAGCAGTTTAGTACTGGCGTATGGAGCTTTCTTT
NA	11	TRBJ1-1	NA	TRBV19	CASKETDEAFF	TGTGCCAGTAAAGAGACAGACGAAGCTTTCTTT
NA	14	TRBJ1-5	NA	TRBV11-3	CASSQGGIAQPQHF	TGTGCCAGCAGCCAAGGAGGGATCGCTCAGCCCCAGCATTTT
NA	13	TRBJ2-2	NA	TRBV7-4	CASRDEYTGELFF	TGTGCCAGCAGGGACGAGTACACCGGGGAGCTGTTTTTT
TRBD1	14	TRBJ1-6	NA	TRBV28	CASSVGQENSPLHF	TGTGCCAGCAGTGTTGGACAGGAGAATTCACCCCTCCACTTT
NA	16	TRBJ1-2	NA	TRBV28	CASSGLRGAANYGYTF	TGTGCCAGCAGTGGTCTCCGGGGCGCGGCTAACTATGGCTACACCTTC
NA	14	TRBJ2-5	NA	TRBV10-2	CASSDSGSQETQYF	TGCGCCAGCAGTGACTCGGGGAGCCAAGAGACCCAGTACTTC
NA	12	TRBJ1-2	NA	TRBV19	CAIEARPYGYTF	TGTGCCATTGAGGCGAGGCCCTATGGCTACACCTTC
TRBD1	20	TRBJ1-5	NA	TRBV19	CASSIFSRGRGLLGNQPQHF	TGTGCCAGTAGTATATTTTCCCGAGGGAGGGGGCTTTTGGGCAATCAGCCCCAGCATTTT